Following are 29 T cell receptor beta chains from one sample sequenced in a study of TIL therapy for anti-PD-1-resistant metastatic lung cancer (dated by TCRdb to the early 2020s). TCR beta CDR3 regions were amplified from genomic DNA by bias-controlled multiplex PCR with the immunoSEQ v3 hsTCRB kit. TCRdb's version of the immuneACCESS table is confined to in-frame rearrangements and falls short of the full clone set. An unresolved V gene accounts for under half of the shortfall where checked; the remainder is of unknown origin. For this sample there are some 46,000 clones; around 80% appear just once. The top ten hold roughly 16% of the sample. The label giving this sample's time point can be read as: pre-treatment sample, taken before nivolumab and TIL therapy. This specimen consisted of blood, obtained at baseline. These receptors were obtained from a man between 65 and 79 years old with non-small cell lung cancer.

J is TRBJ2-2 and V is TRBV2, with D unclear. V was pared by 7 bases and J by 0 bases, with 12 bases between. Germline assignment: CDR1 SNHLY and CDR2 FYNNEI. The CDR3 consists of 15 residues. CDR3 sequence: CASMVGRTNTGELFF. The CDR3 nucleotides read TGTGCCAGCATGGTGGGCAGGACGAACACCGGGGAGCTGTTTTTT.

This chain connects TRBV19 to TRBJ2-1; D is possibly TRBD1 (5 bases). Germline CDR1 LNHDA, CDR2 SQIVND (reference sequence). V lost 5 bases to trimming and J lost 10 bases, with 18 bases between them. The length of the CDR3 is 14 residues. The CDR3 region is CASSVLDSSLEQFF. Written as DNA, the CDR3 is TGTGCCAGTAGTGTCCTCGACAGTTCTTTAGAGCAGTTCTTC.

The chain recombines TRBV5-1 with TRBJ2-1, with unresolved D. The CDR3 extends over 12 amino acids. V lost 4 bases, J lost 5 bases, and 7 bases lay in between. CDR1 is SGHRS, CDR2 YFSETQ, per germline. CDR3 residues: CASSIPNNEQFF. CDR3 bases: TGCGCCAGCAGCATTCCCAACAATGAGCAGTTCTTC. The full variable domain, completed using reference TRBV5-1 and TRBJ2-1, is KAGVTQTPRYLIKTRGQQVTLSCSPISGHRSVSWYQQTPGQGLQFLFEYFSETQRNKGNFPGRFSGRQFSNSRSEMNVSTLELGDSALYLCASSIPNNEQFFGPGTRLTVL.

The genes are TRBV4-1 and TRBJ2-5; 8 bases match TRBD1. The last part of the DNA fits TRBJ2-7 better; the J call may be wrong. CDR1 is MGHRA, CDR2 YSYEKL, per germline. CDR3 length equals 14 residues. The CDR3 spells CASSQADRAHEQYF. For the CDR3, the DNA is TGCGCCAGCAGCCAAGCGGACAGGGCCCACGAGCAGTACTTC.

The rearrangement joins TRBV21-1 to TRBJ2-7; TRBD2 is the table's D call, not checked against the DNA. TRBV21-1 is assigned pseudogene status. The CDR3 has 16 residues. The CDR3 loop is CASSRREREGSMVQYF. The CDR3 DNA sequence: TGTGCCAGCAGCCGGAGGGAGCGGGAGGGGTCCATGGTGCAGTACTTC.

The CDR3: CASSVDRAGYEQYF. The CDR3 nucleotides read TGTGCCAGCAGCGTGGACAGGGCGGGTTACGAGCAGTACTTC. This chain joins TRBV2 and TRBJ2-7; 8 bases align to TRBD1. The V gene's germline CDR1 is SNHLY and CDR2 FYNNEI. The CDR3 is 14 residues long. Trimming at V came to 6 bases and at J to 4 bases, leaving 8 bases not matched to a gene.

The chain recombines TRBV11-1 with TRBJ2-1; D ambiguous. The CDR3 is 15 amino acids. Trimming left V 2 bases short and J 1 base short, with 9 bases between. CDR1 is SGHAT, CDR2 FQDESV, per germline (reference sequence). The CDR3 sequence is CASSLSAKSYNEQFF. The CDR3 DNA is TGTGCCAGCAGCTTATCTGCGAAGTCCTACAATGAGCAGTTCTTC.

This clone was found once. CDR3 region: CASSVRLVGEETQYF. The DNA for the CDR3 is TGTGCCAGCAGTGTTCGCCTAGTGGGTGAGGAGACCCAGTACTTC. The V and J genes are TRBV6-1 and TRBJ2-5; D call uncertain. Germline loops: CDR1 MNHNS, CDR2 SASEGT. CDR3 length: 15 residues. V lost 4 bases and J 5 bases, leaving 17 bases between the germline ends.

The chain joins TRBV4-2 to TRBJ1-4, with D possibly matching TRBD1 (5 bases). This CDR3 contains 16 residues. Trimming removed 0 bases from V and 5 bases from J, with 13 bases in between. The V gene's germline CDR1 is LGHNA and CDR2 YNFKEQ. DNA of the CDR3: TGTGCCAGCAGCCAAGATCGAGACAGTTGGAATGAAAAACTGTTTTTT. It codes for CASSQDRDSWNEKLFF.

The CDR3 sequence: CASSLHQGQGAWAFF. CDR3 nucleotides: TGTGCCAGCAGTTTACATCAAGGACAGGGGGCATGGGCTTTCTTT. V is TRBV28 and J is TRBJ1-1, with TRBD1 matching 11 bases. There are 15 residues in the CDR3. The germline CDR1 and CDR2 sequences are MDHEN and SYDVKM. Trimming cost V 2 bases and J 11 bases; bases outside gene matches: 10.

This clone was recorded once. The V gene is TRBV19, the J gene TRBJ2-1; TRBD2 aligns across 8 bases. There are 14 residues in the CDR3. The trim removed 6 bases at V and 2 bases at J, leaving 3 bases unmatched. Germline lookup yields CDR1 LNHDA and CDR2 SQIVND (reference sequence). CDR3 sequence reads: CASRFSGTYNEQFF. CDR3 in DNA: TGTGCCAGTAGATTTAGCGGGACCTACAATGAGCAGTTCTTC.

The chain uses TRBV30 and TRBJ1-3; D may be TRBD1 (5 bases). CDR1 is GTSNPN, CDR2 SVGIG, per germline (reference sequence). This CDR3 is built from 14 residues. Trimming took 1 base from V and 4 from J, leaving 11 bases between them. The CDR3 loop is CAWSGTGQGNTIYF. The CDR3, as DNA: TGTGCCTGGAGTGGAACAGGTCAGGGAAACACCATATATTTT.

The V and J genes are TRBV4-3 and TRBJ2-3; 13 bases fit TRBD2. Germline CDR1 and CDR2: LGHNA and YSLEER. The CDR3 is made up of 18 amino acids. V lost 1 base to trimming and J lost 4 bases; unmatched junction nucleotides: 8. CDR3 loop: CASSQGSGLAGSSDTQYF. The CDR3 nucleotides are TGCGCCAGCAGCCAAGGGTCGGGACTAGCGGGAAGTTCAGATACGCAGTATTTT.

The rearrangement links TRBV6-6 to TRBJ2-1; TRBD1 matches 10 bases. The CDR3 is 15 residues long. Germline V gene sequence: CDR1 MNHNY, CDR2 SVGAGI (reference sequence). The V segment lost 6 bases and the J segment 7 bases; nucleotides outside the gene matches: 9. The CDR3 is CASSNLGTGENEQFF. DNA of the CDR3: TGTGCCAGCAGCAACCTCGGGACAGGGGAGAATGAGCAGTTCTTC.

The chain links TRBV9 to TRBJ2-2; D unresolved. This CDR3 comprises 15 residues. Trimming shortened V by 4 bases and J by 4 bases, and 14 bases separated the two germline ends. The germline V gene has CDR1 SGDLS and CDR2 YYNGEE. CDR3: CASSPNDALTGELFF. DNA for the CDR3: TGTGCCAGCAGCCCCAATGACGCGCTCACCGGGGAGCTGTTTTTT.

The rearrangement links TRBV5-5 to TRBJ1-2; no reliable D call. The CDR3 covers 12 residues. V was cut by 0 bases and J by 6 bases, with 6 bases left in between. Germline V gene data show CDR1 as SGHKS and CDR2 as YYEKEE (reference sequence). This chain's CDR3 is CASSLDQNGYTF. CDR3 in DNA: TGTGCCAGCAGCTTGGACCAGAATGGCTACACCTTC.

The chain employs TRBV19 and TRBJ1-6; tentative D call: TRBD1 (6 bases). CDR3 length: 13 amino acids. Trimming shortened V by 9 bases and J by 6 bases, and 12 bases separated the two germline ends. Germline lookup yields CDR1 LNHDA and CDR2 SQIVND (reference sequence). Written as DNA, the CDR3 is TGTGCCAGCGTGGACAGATCTAATTCACCCCTCCACTTT. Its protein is CASVDRSNSPLHF.

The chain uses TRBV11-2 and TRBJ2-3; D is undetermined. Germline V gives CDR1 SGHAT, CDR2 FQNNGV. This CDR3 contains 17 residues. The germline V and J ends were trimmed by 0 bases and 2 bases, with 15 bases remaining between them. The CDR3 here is CASSLERRPYPTDTQYF. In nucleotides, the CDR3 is TGTGCCAGCAGCTTAGAGCGCAGACCATACCCCACAGATACGCAGTATTTT.

The CDR3 DNA sequence: TGCGCCAGCAGCTTCGAAGGGTCTAATTCACCCCTCCACTTT. Encoded protein: CASSFEGSNSPLHF. The rearrangement uses TRBV5-1 and TRBJ1-6, with D unresolved. There are 14 residues in the CDR3. Deletions cut 2 bases from V and 6 bases from J, with 9 bases between. CDR1 SGHRS and CDR2 YFSETQ come from the germline V gene. Full variable domain (remainder filled in from reference TRBV5-1 and TRBJ1-6): KAGVTQTPRYLIKTRGQQVTLSCSPISGHRSVSWYQQTPGQGLQFLFEYFSETQRNKGNFPGRFSGRQFSNSRSEMNVSTLELGDSALYLCASSFEGSNSPLHFGNGTRLTVT.

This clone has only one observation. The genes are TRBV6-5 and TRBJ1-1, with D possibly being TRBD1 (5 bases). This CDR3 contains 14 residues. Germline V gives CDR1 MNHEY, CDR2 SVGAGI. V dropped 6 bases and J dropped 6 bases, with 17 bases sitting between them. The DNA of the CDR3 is TGTGCCAGCAGCTGGGGACTTCCGGGCGCTGAAGCTTTCTTT. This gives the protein CASSWGLPGAEAFF.

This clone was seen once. This CDR3 is CASSLVEGAPQFF. As DNA, the CDR3 is TGTGCCAGCAGCTTAGTGGAGGGGGCGCCGCAGTTCTTC. V is TRBV11-3 and J is TRBJ2-1, with D perhaps TRBD1 (7 bases). Looked up from germline, CDR1 is SGHNT and CDR2 is YENEEA. This CDR3 comprises 13 residues. Trimming cost V 1 base and J 12 bases, with 13 bases left between them.

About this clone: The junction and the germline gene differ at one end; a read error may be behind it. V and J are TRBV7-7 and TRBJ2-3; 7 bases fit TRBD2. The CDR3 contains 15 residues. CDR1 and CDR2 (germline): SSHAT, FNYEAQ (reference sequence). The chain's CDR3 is CASSFGGGGTDTQYF. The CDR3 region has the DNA TGTGCTAGCAGCTTTGGGGGGGGTGGCACAGATACGCAGTATTTT.

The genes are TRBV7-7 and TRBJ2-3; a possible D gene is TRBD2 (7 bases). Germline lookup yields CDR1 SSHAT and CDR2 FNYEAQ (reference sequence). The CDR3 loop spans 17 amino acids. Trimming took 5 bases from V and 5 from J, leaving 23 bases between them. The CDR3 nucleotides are TGTGCCAGCAGCCGAAGCTCGGGGGGCTCCGGTGAAGATACGCAGTATTTT. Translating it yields CASSRSSGGSGEDTQYF.

The DNA for the CDR3 is TGTGCCAGCGGTCAACTCTACGAGCAGTACTTC. Residues: CASGQLYEQYF. J is TRBJ2-7 and V is TRBV28; unclear D gene. The V gene lost 8 bases and the J gene lost 3 bases, with 8 bases spanning the gap. Germline V gene sequence: CDR1 MDHEN, CDR2 SYDVKM. The CDR3 runs to 11 residues.

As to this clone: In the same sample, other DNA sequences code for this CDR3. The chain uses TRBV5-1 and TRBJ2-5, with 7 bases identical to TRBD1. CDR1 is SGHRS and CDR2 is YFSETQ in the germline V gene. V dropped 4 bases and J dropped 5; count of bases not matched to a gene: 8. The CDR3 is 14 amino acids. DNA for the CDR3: TGCGCCAGCAGCCCGACAGGGAGTTGGGAGACCCAGTACTTC. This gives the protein CASSPTGSWETQYF.

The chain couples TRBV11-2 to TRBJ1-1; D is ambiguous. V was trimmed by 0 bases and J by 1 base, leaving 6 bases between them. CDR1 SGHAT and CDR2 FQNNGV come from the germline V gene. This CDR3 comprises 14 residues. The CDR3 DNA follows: TGTGCCAGCAGCTTAGATTCGGGGAACACTGAAGCTTTCTTT. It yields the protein CASSLDSGNTEAFF.

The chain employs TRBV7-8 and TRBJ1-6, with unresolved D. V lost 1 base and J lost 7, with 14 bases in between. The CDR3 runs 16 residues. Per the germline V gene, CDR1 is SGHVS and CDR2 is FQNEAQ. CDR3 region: CASSLGPPGGNSPLHF. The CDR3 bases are TGTGCCAGCAGCTTAGGGCCCCCCGGTGGGAATTCACCCCTCCACTTT.

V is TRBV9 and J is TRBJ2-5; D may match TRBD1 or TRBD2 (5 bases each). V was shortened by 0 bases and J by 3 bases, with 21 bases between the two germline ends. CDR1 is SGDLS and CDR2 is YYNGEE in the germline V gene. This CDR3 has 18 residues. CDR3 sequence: CASSVDSGTRDRKETQYF. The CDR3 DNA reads TGTGCCAGCAGCGTAGATTCGGGAACGCGCGACAGAAAAGAGACCCAGTACTTC.

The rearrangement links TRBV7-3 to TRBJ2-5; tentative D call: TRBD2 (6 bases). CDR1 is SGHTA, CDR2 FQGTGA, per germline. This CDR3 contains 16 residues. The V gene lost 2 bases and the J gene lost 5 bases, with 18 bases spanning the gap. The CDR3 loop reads CASSLERAGIGETQYF. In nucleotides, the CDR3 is TGTGCCAGCAGCTTAGAGCGGGCAGGAATAGGGGAGACCCAGTACTTC.